This T cell receptor beta chain was captured in a study of cytomegalovirus exposure and HLA in healthy donors. Study conclusions and caveats: CMV antigen specificity of three CMV-associated chains was confirmed in vitro.

The length of the CDR3 is 12 residues. The germline V gene encodes CDR1 MNHEY and CDR2 SVGAGI. Trimming stripped 7 bases from V and 7 bases from J, with 11 bases between. Regarding this clone: Its antigen is not known.

It was with 60 Vbeta and 13 Jbeta primers that the PCR ran. This table comes from immunoSEQ multiplex PCR, and its TCRdb copy is limited to in-frame clones, with some not included. The data contain under 300,000 clones, around 90% of them singletons. Sample: PBMCs. The chain uses TRBV6-5 and TRBJ1-5; D is uncertain. This clonotype was sampled from a girl under 10 years old in good health and CMV-seronegative. The CDR3 bases are TGTGCCAGCAAGGAGGAGAGGCAGCCCCAGCATTTT. It translates to CASKEERQPQHF.